This T cell receptor (beta chain) was sequenced in a study of shared clonotypes between healthy human individuals (TCRdb year 2020). General notes on the study: A couple of women and three men aged 18 to 49 years were included in the cohort. For each donor, three plates each were used for CD4 naive and CD4 memory, two plates were used for CD8 naive, and one plate was used for CD8 memory. To estimate repertoire size and how much clonotypes are shared between individuals, the study performed deep sequencing of blood TCR repertoires from a handful of healthy adults. Different laboratories and diverse techniques were used to prepare libraries and sequence TCR repertoires, to increase sequencing depth and limit assay-specific biases. Per donor, leukapheresis produced somewhere between about 0.85 and 9.5 billion PBMCs. What the study reported, not specific to this receptor: Compared with non-shared clonotypes, clonotypes shared by all four sorted-subset donors had higher generation probabilities. Rarefaction of sorted-subset datasets indicated incomplete sequencing despite the large sequencing depth. Sampling was restricted to blood, and TCR repertoires in tissues likely differ from the TCR repertoires found in blood. Pairwise subsampling led to the expectation that sequencing depth would affect the degree of clonotype sharing among donors. Larger estimated clonotype richness was generally found for naive subsets than for memory subsets. The small number of donors limited the genetic and exposure-history diversity represented. When several donors were compared, the shared fraction of clonotypes was 5% to 6.5% for naive CD4, around 4% for naive CD8, more than 2% for memory CD4, and 0.35% to 0.5% for memory CD8.

The CDR3 holds 14 amino acids from the cysteine to the phenylalanine. Only CDR3 DNA is held: 42 bases, read in frame from base 1. CDR1 and CDR2, per the germline V gene, are SGHTA and FQGNSA. Ends trimmed: V by 5 bases, J by 5 bases; bases unmatched to a gene: 4. In regard to this clone: Its antigen remains unidentified. No per-base quality is available; no much larger clone lies one base away.

Using the deep immunoSEQ assay, TCR CDR3 regions were amplified from genomic DNA by multiplex PCR. Genomic DNA extracted from each cell subset was distributed evenly over all wells of several immunoSEQ 96-well plates, and each plate served as one replicate. For sorted subsets, about 210 ng of genomic DNA, equivalent to about 30,000 T cell genomes, went into each replicate PCR. The purified libraries were quantified using a Qubit 3.0 fluorometer, sized with a Bioanalyzer 2100, and then quantified again using the KAPA Library Quantification kit. Every immunoSEQ 96-well plate was sequenced on a separate single-read 150-cycle Illumina NextSeq 550 flow cell. Processing in the source paper ran as follows. The immunoSEQ output contained only junctional sequences without quality scores, so filtering could not match that applied to full-length reads. Sequences were annotated with PyIR, a Python wrapper for IgBLAST v1.9, and V/J genes and CDR3 were assigned using IMGT germline references. Reads with weak V/J assignments (E-value above 1e-6), missing CDR3, stop codons, out-of-frame junctions, or ambiguous translated residues were removed. A V3J clonotype was defined by an identical inferred V gene, J gene, and CDR3 amino acid sequence. Percentage overlap between repertoires was calculated by dividing the number of shared unique clonotypes by the size of the smaller repertoire. Repertoire richness was assessed with RTK rarefaction, the Chao1 estimator, and Recon v2.1 estimates of unobserved clonotypes. Generation probabilities were computed with OLGA for all TCRbeta clonotypes obtained by the gDNA method from a few donors. TCRdb holds this immuneACCESS table with in-frame rearrangements only. Some clones are missing; in checked studies, unresolved V genes explain under half, and the rest has no known cause. V and J calls plus clone size are reproduced from that table; the DNA served to infer D and trimming. In all, the sample holds a few hundred thousand clones, and about 96% of those were seen once. In total, the top ten clones hold about 0.06% of the sample.

Donors were healthy HIV-negative adults with no recently reported acute infections or vaccinations. Only Caucasian adults living in Nashville, Tennessee, USA were represented among the donors. CD4+ T cells were enriched by magnetic negative selection, after which naive cells were positively selected on CD45RA and the negative fraction was taken as the memory subset. After blood collection by leukapheresis, PBMCs were isolated using Ficoll-Histopaque density gradient centrifugation and then cryopreserved in the vapor phase of liquid nitrogen. Analytical flow cytometry was used to check the purity and quantity of each magnetically sorted T cell population. Each sorted fraction had its genomic DNA isolated and then quantified by UV absorbance on a Nanodrop 2000c.

Sequencing input: naive CD4+ T cells sorted from blood. The label giving this sample's cell subset or site can be read as: CD45RA+ positively selected. The TCR sequence derives from a woman aged 25 to 39 in good health. The sequence is built from TRBV7-2 and TRBJ1-5; TRBD1 lines up with 9 middle nucleotides. This receptor has the CDR3 CASSLRTGDQPQHF. The nucleotides read TGTGCCAGCAGCCTCCGGACAGGGGATCAGCCCCAGCATTTT.